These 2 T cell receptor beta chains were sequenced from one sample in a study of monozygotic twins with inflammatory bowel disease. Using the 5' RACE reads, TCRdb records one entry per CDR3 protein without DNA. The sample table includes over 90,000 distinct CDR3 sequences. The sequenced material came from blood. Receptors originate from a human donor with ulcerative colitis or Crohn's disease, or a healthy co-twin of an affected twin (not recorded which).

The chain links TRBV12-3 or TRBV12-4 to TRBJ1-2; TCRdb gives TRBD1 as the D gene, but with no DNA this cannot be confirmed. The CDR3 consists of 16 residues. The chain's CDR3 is CASSPGDRGALYGYTF.

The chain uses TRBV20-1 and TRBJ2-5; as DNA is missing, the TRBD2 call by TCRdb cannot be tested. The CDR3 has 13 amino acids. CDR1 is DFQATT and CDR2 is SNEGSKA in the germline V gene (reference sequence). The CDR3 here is CSARISGAETQYF.